The 15 T cell receptor beta chains below were found in one sample sequenced in a study of blood T cells in healthy people across ages (dated by TCRdb to between 2015 and 2016). Library method: 5' RACE. These reads were obtained on an Illumina HiSeq 2500. The second PCR ran for roughly 7 to 11 cycles and used a J-beta primer mix along with a sample-barcoded 5' primer. Using fastp trimming at Q25 and MiXCR clonotype assembly, TCRdb reanalyzed the public sequencing data and kept in-frame beta chains. Each CDR3 protein appears once, grouped with its most common genes and DNA. In all, the sample holds about 1.4 million distinct CDR3 sequences, and 45% to 70% of those were seen once. Over 5.5% of the sample belongs to the ten largest clones. Sequenced material: blood. The receptors come from a young man in good health.

This clonotype was counted a few times. V and J are TRBV27 and TRBJ2-3; D is possibly TRBD2 (5 bases). Germline V gene sequence: CDR1 MNHEY, CDR2 SMNVEV (reference sequence). V shed 7 bases and J shed 2 bases, with 10 bases lying between them. CDR3 size: 13 residues. The CDR3 sequence: CASTWTATDTQYF. The CDR3 DNA sequence: TGTGCCAGCACCTGGACTGCCACAGATACGCAGTATTTT.

This clonotype was seen once. This chain joins TRBV11-2 and TRBJ2-7; D is possibly TRBD1 (5 bases). There are 14 residues in the CDR3. The germline gives CDR1 SGHAT, CDR2 FQNNGV. Trimming cost V 4 bases and J 2 bases, with 12 bases left between them. Here the CDR3 reads CASSSIHRTYEQYF. In DNA, the CDR3 is TGTGCCAGCAGCTCAATTCACAGGACCTACGAGCAGTACTTC.

The chain uses TRBV4-2 and TRBJ2-1; 12 bases are shared with TRBD2. CDR1 is LGHNA and CDR2 is YNFKEQ in the germline V gene. CDR3 length equals 16 residues. The J segment lost 7 bases and the V segment lost 0 bases, leaving 4 bases of the junction unmatched. In DNA form, the CDR3 reads TGTGCCAGCAGCCAAGACCCTAGCGGGGGGGCTAATGAGCAGTTCTTC. This sequence encodes CASSQDPSGGANEQFF.

J is TRBJ2-6 and V is TRBV6-1; D is undetermined. Trimming stripped 5 bases from V and 4 bases from J, with 9 bases between. This CDR3 contains 14 residues. CDR1 is MNHNS and CDR2 is SASEGT in the germline V gene. CDR3 sequence reads: CASSLRGGANVLTF. The CDR3 nucleotides are TGTGCCAGCAGTTTGAGAGGAGGGGCCAACGTCCTGACTTTC.

This clonotype has just a few counts. The chain links TRBV27 to TRBJ2-5, with 9 bases fitting TRBD2. Looked up from germline, CDR1 is MNHEY and CDR2 is SMNVEV (reference sequence). V lost 8 bases to trimming and J lost 4 bases; unmatched junction nucleotides: 8. The CDR3 has 14 residues. The CDR3 DNA reads as TGTGCCAGCGCTAGCGGGATAGATTTAGAGACCCAGTACTTC. It yields the protein CASASGIDLETQYF.

This clonotype was observed a handful of times. The CDR3 coding sequence is TGCGCCAGCAGCCAAGAAGTCAGGGTTTACAATGAGCAGTTCTTC. Protein sequence: CASSQEVRVYNEQFF. The chain combines TRBV4-1 with TRBJ2-1; D might be TRBD1 (5 bases). Trimming cost V 0 bases and J 4 bases, with 10 bases left between them. CDR3 length equals 15 residues. CDR1 is MGHRA and CDR2 is YSYEKL in the germline V gene.

V is TRBV4-2 and J is TRBJ2-1, with D unclear. The J call may be mistaken, given a closer DNA end match to TRBJ2-7. Germline CDR1 and CDR2: LGHNA and YNFKEQ. This CDR3 is built from 15 residues. The CDR3 nucleotides read TGTGCCAGCAGCCAAGGGGCGCCAACCTACAATGAGCAGTACTTC. Encoded protein: CASSQGAPTYNEQYF.

This clonotype has more than one count but fewer than ten. This chain connects TRBV7-2 to TRBJ2-5; 7 nucleotides line up with TRBD1. With V trimmed by 7 bases and J by 4 bases, 6 bases remained unmatched. In germline, CDR1 is SGHTA, CDR2 FQGNSA. The CDR3 has 13 amino acids. CDR3 in amino acids: CASNVRGRETQYF. The CDR3 nucleotides are TGTGCCAGCAATGTCAGGGGGAGAGAGACCCAGTACTTC.

This CDR3 is CASSLGGRVSYEQYF. CDR3 bases: TGTGCCAGCAGCTTGGGCGGGAGGGTTTCCTACGAGCAGTACTTC. This chain connects TRBV7-2 to TRBJ2-7, with 9 bases that match TRBD2. V lost 3 bases, J lost 1 base, and 4 bases stayed unmatched. The CDR3 runs to 15 residues. Germline CDR1 and CDR2: SGHTA and FQGNSA. Complete variable domain (other parts from reference TRBV7-2 and TRBJ2-7): GAGVSQSPSNKVTEKGKDVELRCDPISGHTALYWYRQSLGQGLEFLIYFQGNSAPDKSGLPSDRFSAERTGGSVSTLTIQRTQQEDSAVYLCASSLGGRVSYEQYFGPGTRLTVT.

The CDR3 spells CASSTVDEQYF. The CDR3 DNA follows: TGTGCCAGCTCTACCGTAGACGAGCAGTACTTC. V usage is TRBV12-3 or TRBV12-4 and J usage is TRBJ2-7; D is unresolved. CDR3 length: 11 amino acids. V gave up 8 bases and J gave up 5 bases, with 10 bases separating them.

The chain carries TRBV12-3 or TRBV12-4 and TRBJ1-6; 9 nucleotides align to TRBD1. The CDR3 extends over 13 amino acids. The trim removed 7 bases at V and 10 bases at J, leaving 5 bases unmatched. CDR3 sequence: CASIGTGYSPLHF. The CDR3 nucleotides read TGTGCCAGCATTGGGACAGGGTACTCACCCCTCCACTTT.

The chain combines TRBV6-2 or TRBV6-3 with TRBJ2-4; 11 bases map to TRBD1. There are 18 residues in the CDR3. Germline assignment: CDR1 MNHEY and CDR2 SVGEGT. J lost 3 bases, V lost 5 bases, and 12 bases had no gene match. The CDR3 spells CASSRPGTGGPNKNIQYF. The CDR3 DNA follows: TGTGCCAGCAGTAGGCCCGGGACAGGGGGGCCTAACAAAAACATTCAGTACTTC.

The CDR3 nucleotides are TGTGCCAGCAGCCAAAGCTGGGGGGCCTCCAATGAGCAGTTCTTC. Translated: CASSQSWGASNEQFF. The rearrangement joins TRBV3-1 to TRBJ2-1, with D tentatively TRBD1 or TRBD2 (6 bases each). The CDR3 has 15 amino acids. Germline lookup yields CDR1 LGHDT and CDR2 YNNKEL (reference sequence). The V end lost 2 bases, the J end lost 6 bases, and 14 bases lay between the germline ends.

This clonotype was detected only a few times. The CDR3 bases are TGTGCCATCAGTGAGTCGGGGGGTCCTAGAAATGAGCAGTTCTTC. Encoded protein: CAISESGGPRNEQFF. The chain is built from TRBV10-3 and TRBJ2-1, with D perhaps matching TRBD2 (6 bases). The CDR3 totals 15 residues. Germline CDR1 reads ENHRY; CDR2 reads SYGVKD. Trimming cost V 0 bases and J 7 bases, with 13 bases left between them.

V and J are TRBV2 and TRBJ2-2; 9 bases fit TRBD1. CDR3 size: 17 residues. In germline, CDR1 is SNHLY, CDR2 FYNNEI. V lost 5 bases, J lost 5 bases, and 12 bases stayed unmatched. CDR3 in amino acids: CASSKTTGTGWTGELFF. The DNA of the CDR3 is TGTGCCAGCAGTAAAACAACTGGGACAGGGTGGACCGGGGAGCTGTTTTTT.